This T cell receptor (beta chain) was recorded in a study of cytomegalovirus exposure and HLA in healthy donors. Germline V lookup: CDR1 SNHLY, CDR2 FYNNEI. This CDR3 spans 12 amino acids. V was shortened by 8 bases and J by 12 bases, with 19 bases between the two germline ends. PCR primers comprised 60 Vbeta and 13 Jbeta primers. The repertoire was sequenced with immunoSEQ multiplex PCR; TCRdb's copy has only in-frame clones and lacks some. The table includes approximately 150,000 clones, roughly 73% detected once. Study outcomes and limitations: A later analysis linked roughly 17,000 TCR beta sequences to HLA alleles at 0.05 false discovery rate.

About this clone: Antigen unknown.

Healthy individuals who donated bone marrow served as the donors. Sequencing was performed on PBMCs. The receptor was isolated from a man aged 18 to 29 in good health and CMV-seropositive. This chain joins TRBV2 and TRBJ1-1; maybe TRBD1 (5 bases). The CDR3 nucleotides read TGTGCCAGCGTGGGGAACAGGTATTTTCCTTTCTTT. Its protein product is CASVGNRYFPFF.